This T cell receptor (beta chain) originates from a study of blood T cell repertoires in COVID-19. Study background: The study drew acute and convalescent COVID-19 samples from the United States, Italy and Spain.

During active infection, Seattle patients enrolled and were then monitored through disease. The CDR3 contains 14 residues. Trimming cost V 1 base and J 4 bases, with 10 bases left between them. The V gene's germline CDR1 is SEHNR and CDR2 FQNEAQ (reference sequence). The table came from immunoSEQ multiplex PCR; TCRdb's copy has only in-frame clones and leaves some out. The profile covers 390,000 or so clones, with 70% to 90% appearing a single time and about 2.9% taken by the ten largest. V is TRBV7-9 and J is TRBJ2-5; D possibly corresponds to TRBD1 (6 bases). This TCR was recovered from a woman in her 30s with COVID-19, enrolled during active disease. The sequencing sample was made of peripheral blood. CDR3 bases: TGTGCCAGCAGCTTAGTAGGGGGTGTAGAGACCCAGTACTTC. Translation: CASSLVGGVETQYF.